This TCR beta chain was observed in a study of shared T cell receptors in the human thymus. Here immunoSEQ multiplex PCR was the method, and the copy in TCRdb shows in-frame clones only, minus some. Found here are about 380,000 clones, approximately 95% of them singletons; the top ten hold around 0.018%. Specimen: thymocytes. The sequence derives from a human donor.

The CDR3: CASSSPRSGDGDTDTQYF. The DNA of the CDR3 is TGTGCCAGCAGTTCCCCACGGAGCGGCGACGGGGACACAGATACGCAGTATTTT. The chain employs TRBV28 and TRBJ2-3, with D tentatively TRBD2 (5 bases). With 4 bases removed from V and 2 bases from J, the gap between germline ends came to 22 bases. This CDR3 comprises 18 residues. Germline V gene lookup returns CDR1 MDHEN and CDR2 SYDVKM. The variable domain in full, with the rest retrieved from reference TRBV28 and TRBJ2-3, is DVKVTQSSRYLVKRTGEKVFLECVQDMDHENMFWYRQDPGLGLRLIYFSYDVKMKEKGDIPEGYSVSREKKERFSLILESASTNQTSMYLCASSSPRSGDGDTDTQYFGPGTRLTVL.